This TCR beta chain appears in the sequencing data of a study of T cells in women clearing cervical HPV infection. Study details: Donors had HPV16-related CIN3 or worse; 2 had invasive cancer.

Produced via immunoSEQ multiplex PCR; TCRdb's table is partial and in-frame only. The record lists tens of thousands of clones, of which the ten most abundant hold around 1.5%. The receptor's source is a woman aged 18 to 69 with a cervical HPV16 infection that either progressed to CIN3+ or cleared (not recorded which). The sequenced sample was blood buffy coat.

The CDR3 sequence: CASSFRASSTDTQYF. The CDR3 DNA, read in part, is TGTGCCAGCAGCTTCAGGGCCTCTAGCACAGATACG. The gene calls are TRBV5-4 and TRBJ2-3; perhaps TRBD1 as D (5 bases). The read halts 3 residues ahead of the CDR3 end, with the missing end drawn from the germline J gene. This CDR3 region has 15 residues. Germline V gives CDR1 SGHNT, CDR2 YYREEE (reference sequence). V lost 2 bases to trimming and J lost 0 bases, with 10 bases between them.